This is a list of T cell receptor beta chains from one sample in a study of T cells after yellow fever vaccination. TCRdb independently ran MiXCR on the 5' RACE reads; one entry per CDR3 protein. This sample yields roughly 300,000 distinct CDR3 sequences, of which around 6.8% are seen a single time; roughly a sixth belongs to the top ten. The material was PBMCs, obtained around 45 days after the first yellow fever vaccination. These TCRs come from a man between 18 and 29 years old who received the YFV17D yellow fever vaccine. The CDR3 runs from the conserved cysteine through the conserved F or W. The D gene is left open where the match is weak. Size is omitted from some rows. Given values are once, few, many or a class for expanded clones.

size	V	J	D	DNA	CDR3
few	TRBV28	TRBJ1-5	NA	TGTGCCAGCAGATACAGGGTTAGGAGTCAGCCCCAGCATTTT	CASRYRVRSQPQHF
few	TRBV12-3/TRBV12-4	TRBJ2-7	NA	TGTGCCAGCAGTTCCCGGGTGGGGTTGCCCTACGAGCAGTACTTC	CASSSRVGLPYEQYF
few	TRBV28	TRBJ1-2	TRBD1	TGTGCCAGCAGTTTAAGTCCCGGGACAGGGGGCGGCTATGGCTACACCTTC	CASSLSPGTGGGYGYTF
few	TRBV5-1	TRBJ2-5	NA	TGCGCCAGCAGCTTGAAGTTGGGGGTAGAGACCCAGTACTTC	CASSLKLGVETQYF
NA	TRBV5-1	TRBJ2-3	NA	TGCGTCAGCAGCTTGGCCCCCCCAGGGGCGGGTGGTACGCAGTATTTT	CVSSLAPPGAGGTQYF
NA	TRBV6-5	TRBJ1-2	NA	TGTGCCAGCAGTTACGGCGGCGGAGCTTATGGCTACACCTTC	CASSYGGGAYGYTF
many	TRBV5-6	TRBJ2-1	NA	TGTGCCAGCAGCTACCTCGAGGGGCTGTGGGAGCAGTTCTTC	CASSYLEGLWEQFF
many	TRBV27	TRBJ1-6	NA	TGTGCCAGCACCTCGGGAATTTCACCCCTCCACTTT	CASTSGISPLHF
few	TRBV9	TRBJ2-3	TRBD2	TGTGCCAGCAGCGTAGAACTAGCGGGAAAAGGGGATACGCAGTATTTT	CASSVELAGKGDTQYF
NA	TRBV4-2	TRBJ1-2	NA	TGTGCCAGCAGCCAAGAAGGAGTAGCTAACTATGGCTACACCTTC	CASSQEGVANYGYTF
NA	TRBV5-5	TRBJ1-6	NA	TGTGCCAGCAGCTTGGACGCGGATAGGGCCTATAATTCACCCCTCCACTTT	CASSLDADRAYNSPLHF
NA	TRBV5-1	TRBJ1-1	NA	TGCGCCAGCAGCTTGGACCCGGGAATAACTGAAGCTTTCTTT	CASSLDPGITEAFF
NA	TRBV20-1	TRBJ2-1	NA	TGCAGTGCTAGAGATCGGCGGCAGGGGTTATACAATGAGCAGTTCTTC	CSARDRRQGLYNEQFF
once	TRBV27	TRBJ2-6	NA	TGTGCCAGCAGTTCCCTAGTAGGGGGTGGGGCCAACGTCCTGACTTTC	CASSSLVGGGANVLTF
NA	TRBV12-3/TRBV12-4	TRBJ1-5	NA	TGTGCCAGCAGTTTAGGGCGGTCCAGCAATCAGCCCCAGCATTTT	CASSLGRSSNQPQHF
few	TRBV11-2	TRBJ1-2	NA	TGTGCCAGCAGCTTAGATCGGGACGTCCTTTACACCTTC	CASSLDRDVLYTF
many	TRBV20-1	TRBJ2-7	TRBD1	TGCAGTGCTAGATCGATCAGAGGACAGGGGGGCTACGAGCAGTACTTC	CSARSIRGQGGYEQYF
NA	TRBV20-1	TRBJ1-6	NA	TGCAGTGCTACCCCAGGGAATTCACCCCTCCACTTT	CSATPGNSPLHF
few	TRBV11-2	TRBJ2-1	NA	TGTGCCAGCGGCTTGGGGCAGGGTCACTACAATGAGCAGTTCTTC	CASGLGQGHYNEQFF
many	TRBV18	TRBJ1-5	NA	TGTGCCAGCTCGCTATACGGAGGGCAGCCCCAGCATTTT	CASSLYGGQPQHF
few	TRBV5-5	TRBJ1-5	NA	TGTGCCAGCAGTCCCGTTTCCTTCAATCAGCCCCAGCATTTT	CASSPVSFNQPQHF
few	TRBV12-3/TRBV12-4	TRBJ2-3	NA	TGTGCCAGCAACCAGGGTTCAGATACGCAGTATTTT	CASNQGSDTQYF
few	TRBV20-1	TRBJ1-6	TRBD1	TGCAGTGCTAGAGTTAGGGACAGGGGAGGGAATTCACCCCTCCACTTT	CSARVRDRGGNSPLHF
few	TRBV29-1	TRBJ2-2	NA	TGCAGCGTTGAAATAAGAGCCGGGGAGCTGTTTTTT	CSVEIRAGELFF
many	TRBV10-3	TRBJ2-5	NA	TGTGCCATCAGTGCCCAGATGACCCTGGGGAGAGAGACCCAGTACTTC	CAISAQMTLGRETQYF
few	TRBV7-2	TRBJ1-5	NA	TGTGCCAGCAGCCCCAATACTCGGGGAAGCAATCAGCCCCAGCATTTT	CASSPNTRGSNQPQHF
many	TRBV28	TRBJ1-1	NA	TGTGCCAGCAGAAACGACCGAATGAACACTGAAGCTTTCTTT	CASRNDRMNTEAFF
many	TRBV11-1	TRBJ2-2	TRBD1	TGTGCCAGCAGCTTTCGACAGGGGTTCACCGGGGAGCTGTTTTTT	CASSFRQGFTGELFF
NA	TRBV20-1	TRBJ2-6	NA	TGCAGTGCTCACATGGGGGGCAGCGCCTACTCTGGGGCCAACGTCCTGACTTTC	CSAHMGGSAYSGANVLTF
many	TRBV7-3	TRBJ2-2	TRBD2	TGTGCCAGCAGCCCTCGGACTAGCGGGAACACCGGGGAGCTGTTTTTT	CASSPRTSGNTGELFF
few	TRBV12-3/TRBV12-4	TRBJ1-1	NA	TGTGCCAGCTCCGATTACGGTGGCGTAGAAGCTTTCTTT	CASSDYGGVEAFF
NA	TRBV28	TRBJ2-2	TRBD1	TGTGCCAGCAGTTTGGTGGGACAGGGAAACACCGGGGAGCTGTTTTTT	CASSLVGQGNTGELFF
few	TRBV5-6	TRBJ1-6	TRBD1	TGTGCCAGCAGCCGGCCGGACAGGGGGAATTCACCCCTCCACTTT	CASSRPDRGNSPLHF